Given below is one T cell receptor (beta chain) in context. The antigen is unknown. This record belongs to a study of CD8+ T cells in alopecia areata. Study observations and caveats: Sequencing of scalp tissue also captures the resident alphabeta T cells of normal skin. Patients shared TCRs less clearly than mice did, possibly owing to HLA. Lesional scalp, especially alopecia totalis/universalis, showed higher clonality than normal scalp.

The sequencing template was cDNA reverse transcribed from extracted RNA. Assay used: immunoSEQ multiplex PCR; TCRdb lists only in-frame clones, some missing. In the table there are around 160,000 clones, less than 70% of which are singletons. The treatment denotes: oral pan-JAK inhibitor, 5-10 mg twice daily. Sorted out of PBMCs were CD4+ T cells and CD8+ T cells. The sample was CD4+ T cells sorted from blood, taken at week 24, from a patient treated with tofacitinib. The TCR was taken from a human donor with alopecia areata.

For the CDR3, the DNA is TGTGCCAGCAGCTCACCAGGGGGCTCCCGTTACGAGCAGTACTTC. Its translation: CASSSPGGSRYEQYF. The chain uses TRBV5-6 and TRBJ2-7, with 8 bases aligning to TRBD1. The germline CDR1 and CDR2 sequences are SGHDT and YYEEEE. V lost 3 bases, J lost 4 bases, and 9 bases stayed unmatched. The CDR3 spans 15 residues.